The 25 T cell receptor beta chains reported below all come from one sample, sequenced in a study of T cells in Graves' hyperthyroidism and ophthalmopathy. Amplification of TCR beta CDR3 regions used RNA as the template. Initially, a first-round RT-PCR of the TCR CDR3 employed the HTBI primer set. TCRdb reprocessed the multiplex PCR reads via MiXCR and lists one record per CDR3 protein. Here the sample spans some 620,000 distinct CDR3 sequences, around 15% being singletons. The specimen sequenced was blood. These receptors all stem from a woman in her twenties or thirties with Graves' hyperthyroidism.

This chain links TRBV6-1 with TRBJ2-7, with 8 bases identical to TRBD2. After removal of 5 bases from V and 4 bases from J, the junction contained 4 bases not matched to a gene. The CDR3 covers 13 residues. Germline lookup yields CDR1 MNHNS and CDR2 SASEGT. The CDR3 bases are TGTGCCAGCAGTCATAGCGGGACTTACGAGCAGTACTTC. Residues: CASSHSGTYEQYF.

This clonotype was detected ten times or more. V gene TRBV6-1 combines with J gene TRBJ1-5, with D possibly TRBD1 on 5 matching bases. The V gene lost 7 bases and the J gene lost 4 bases, with 11 bases spanning the gap. CDR1 and CDR2 from the germline V gene are MNHNS and SASEGT. The CDR3 is 13 amino acids. The CDR3 protein is CASKSEGNQPQHF. For the CDR3, the DNA is TGTGCCAGCAAAAGCGAGGGGAATCAGCCCCAGCATTTT.

Ten or more counts support this clonotype. The chain combines TRBV20-1 with TRBJ1-5; D is unclear. Germline assignment: CDR1 DFQATT and CDR2 SNEGSKA (reference sequence). The V and J ends lost 0 bases and 6 bases respectively, with 6 bases between them. The CDR3 totals 12 residues. CDR3 in amino acids: CSARDLGQPQHF. Written as DNA, the CDR3 is TGCAGTGCTAGAGATCTGGGTCAGCCCCAGCATTTT.

This clonotype was seen a single time. A read error may be the cause here, since a much bigger clone is one base away. The chain employs TRBV5-5 and TRBJ2-7, with 9 bases aligning to TRBD2. The CDR3 has 15 amino acids. Looked up from germline, CDR1 is SGHKS and CDR2 is YYEKEE (reference sequence). The V gene end was trimmed by 0 bases and the J gene end by 10 bases; junction bases not matched to a gene: 11. The CDR3 nucleotides are TGTGCCAGCAGCTTGGTGCGGGAGGGCCTCGGGGATCAGTACTTC. Translated, it gives CASSLVREGLGDQYF. Combining the CDR3 with reference TRBV5-5 and TRBJ2-7 gives the whole variable domain DAGVTQSPTHLIKTRGQQVTLRCSPISGHKSVSWYQQVLGQGPQFIFQYYEKEERGRGNFPDRFSARQFPNYSSELNVNALLLGDSALYLCASSLVREGLGDQYFGPGTRLTVT.

A word on this clonotype: This may arise from a read error, as a much more abundant clone is one base away. The chain joins TRBV5-1 to TRBJ2-7; the D gene could be TRBD1 or TRBD2 (5 bases each). CDR1 is SGHRS and CDR2 is YFSETQ in the germline V gene. This CDR3 is built from 13 residues. The CDR3 reads CASSLPLGTERYF. DNA for the CDR3: TGCGCCAGCAGCTTACCGCTGGGGACCGAGCGGTACTTC. The whole variable domain, filled in from reference TRBV5-1 and TRBJ2-7, reads KAGVTQTPRYLIKTRGQQVTLSCSPISGHRSVSWYQQTPGQGLQFLFEYFSETQRNKGNFPGRFSGRQFSNSRSEMNVSTLELGDSALYLCASSLPLGTERYFGPGTRLTVT.

This clonotype was picked up many times. The chain uses TRBV29-1 and TRBJ1-2; D remains ambiguous. CDR3 length: 12 amino acids. CDR1 and CDR2 from the germline V gene are SQVTM and ANQGSEA. Trimming removed 6 bases from V and 2 bases from J, with 10 bases in between. The CDR3 spells CSVRTGNYGYTF. The CDR3 nucleotides read TGCAGCGTAAGAACCGGGAACTATGGCTACACCTTC.

This clonotype showed up just a few times. V and J are TRBV24-1 and TRBJ2-5; unclear D gene. The CDR3 spans 16 residues. V lost 3 bases, J lost 2 bases, and 15 bases lay in between. Germline V gives CDR1 KGHDR, CDR2 SFDVKD. The CDR3, as DNA: TGTGCCACCAGTGATGGGTCGGTAAAAATGCAAGAGACCCAGTACTTC. Protein sequence: CATSDGSVKMQETQYF.

This clonotype was seen more than once but under ten times. The rearrangement uses TRBV4-2 and TRBJ1-4; unclear D gene. This CDR3 has 16 amino acids. V gave up 1 base and J gave up 6 bases, with 15 bases separating them. Germline assignment: CDR1 LGHNA and CDR2 YNFKEQ. The CDR3 DNA sequence: TGTGCCAGCAGCCAAGGTCCTGGGCAGGCCCATGAAAAACTGTTTTTT. It specifies CASSQGPGQAHEKLFF.

The rearrangement links TRBV9 to TRBJ2-3, with D possibly TRBD1 on 5 matching bases. With 3 bases removed from V and 3 bases from J, the gap between germline ends came to 8 bases. This CDR3 has 13 residues. CDR1 is SGDLS and CDR2 is YYNGEE in the germline V gene. The CDR3 DNA sequence: TGTGCCAGCAGCGCCCACAGGACAGATACGCAGTATTTT. This sequence encodes CASSAHRTDTQYF. The variable domain in full, completed from reference TRBV9 and TRBJ2-3, reads DSGVTQTPKHLITATGQRVTLRCSPRSGDLSVYWYQQSLDQGLQFLIQYYNGEERAKGNILERFSAQQFPDLHSELNLSSLELGDSALYFCASSAHRTDTQYFGPGTRLTVL.

This clonotype was counted a few times. The V and J genes are TRBV24-1 and TRBJ2-2; a weak D match, TRBD2 (6 bases). Trimming left V 1 base short and J 2 bases short, with 13 bases between. This CDR3 has 17 amino acids. CDR1 KGHDR and CDR2 SFDVKD come from the germline V gene. The CDR3 coding sequence is TGTGCCACCAGTGATTTTCGGAGGGGATTAAACACCGGGGAGCTGTTTTTT. It encodes CATSDFRRGLNTGELFF.

This clonotype appeared many times. This chain connects TRBV7-2 to TRBJ1-1, with 7 bases that match TRBD1. Germline assignment: CDR1 SGHTA and CDR2 FQGNSA. J gave up 0 bases and V 5 bases, and 6 bases lay outside the gene matches. The CDR3 is made up of 15 amino acids. As DNA, the CDR3 is TGTGCCAGCAGCACCCCGACAGGGCTGAACACTGAAGCTTTCTTT. Amino acids: CASSTPTGLNTEAFF. The whole variable domain, remainder taken from reference TRBV7-2 and TRBJ1-1, is GAGVSQSPSNKVTEKGKDVELRCDPISGHTALYWYRQSLGQGLEFLIYFQGNSAPDKSGLPSDRFSAERTGGSVSTLTIQRTQQEDSAVYLCASSTPTGLNTEAFFGQGTRLTVV.

In its sample, this clonotype was seen many times. The chain employs TRBV7-9 and TRBJ2-3, with D unresolved. Looked up from germline, CDR1 is SEHNR and CDR2 is FQNEAQ (reference sequence). The V end was cut by 1 base, the J end by 2 bases, with 10 bases between. The CDR3 has 15 residues. This CDR3 is CASSLDGYPTDTQYF. The CDR3 bases are TGTGCCAGCAGCTTAGACGGGTACCCCACAGATACGCAGTATTTT.

This clonotype was seen ten or more times. The chain carries TRBV27 and TRBJ2-7, with D perhaps TRBD1 (5 bases). The germline V and J ends were trimmed by 5 bases and 1 base, with 15 bases remaining between them. From germline, CDR1 is MNHEY and CDR2 SMNVEV (reference sequence). The CDR3 covers 15 residues. Written as DNA, the CDR3 is TGTGCCAGCAGTCCCCTCCTCGACAGATCCTACGAGCAGTACTTC. Protein product: CASSPLLDRSYEQYF.

The CDR3 loop reads CSAQTSVTYEQYF. CDR3 nucleotides: TGCAGTGCCCAGACTAGCGTCACCTACGAGCAGTACTTC. This rearrangement joins TRBV20-1 to TRBJ2-7; 8 nucleotides align to TRBD2. The CDR3 totals 13 residues. Germline V gene data show CDR1 as DFQATT and CDR2 as SNEGSKA (reference sequence). V shed 6 bases, J shed 2 bases, and the junction held 6 bases outside the gene matches.

The sample holds many counts of this clonotype. This chain connects TRBV11-2 to TRBJ2-7; D gene unclear. CDR1 and CDR2 from the germline V gene are SGHAT and FQNNGV. This CDR3 contains 12 residues. The V and J ends lost 1 base and 6 bases respectively, with 7 bases between them. DNA for the CDR3: TGTGCCAGCAGCTTAGTAGCAGGCGAGCAGTACTTC. Translated: CASSLVAGEQYF.

This clonotype was found many times. The chain recombines TRBV3-1 with TRBJ1-2; the D gene is possibly TRBD1 (5 bases). The germline gives CDR1 LGHDT, CDR2 YNNKEL (reference sequence). This CDR3 spans 15 amino acids. The ends were cut back, 1 base at V and 8 bases at J, with 17 bases in the middle. The CDR3 DNA reads TGTGCCAGCAGCCAAGGAGTCCAGGGTTCGTGGGGCTACACCTTC. Translating it yields CASSQGVQGSWGYTF.

This clonotype was seen many times. V and J are TRBV11-3 and TRBJ2-5, with TRBD1 matching over 9 bases. Per germline, CDR1 SGHNT and CDR2 YENEEA. The CDR3 is 13 amino acids. J gave up 3 bases and V 5 bases, and 1 base lay outside the gene matches. The CDR3: CASSRTGEETQYF. CDR3 DNA: TGTGCCAGCAGCCGGACAGGGGAAGAGACCCAGTACTTC. Looking up the rest from reference TRBV11-3 and TRBJ2-5 gives the full variable domain: EAGVVQSPRYKIIEKKQPVAFWCNPISGHNTLYWYLQNLGQGPELLIRYENEEAVDDSQLPKDRFSAERLKGVDSTLKIQPAELGDSAVYLCASSRTGEETQYFGPGTRLLVL.

V and J are TRBV10-2 and TRBJ2-1, with TRBD2 identical over 10 bases. The V segment lost 2 bases and the J segment 5 bases; nucleotides outside the gene matches: 6. This CDR3 comprises 16 residues. Germline CDR1 reads WSHSY; CDR2 reads SAAADI. The CDR3 reads CASSEGLAGEHNEQFF. The CDR3 DNA is TGCGCCAGCAGTGAGGGGCTAGCGGGAGAACACAATGAGCAGTTCTTC.

The table lists this clonotype with a few counts. CDR3 loop: CASSIQGGTQYF. The CDR3, as DNA: TGTGCCAGTAGTATCCAGGGTGGGACCCAGTACTTC. This chain links TRBV19 with TRBJ2-5; maybe TRBD1 (5 bases). This CDR3 has 12 residues. The ends were cut back, 3 bases at V and 7 bases at J, with 9 bases in the middle. Germline lookup yields CDR1 LNHDA and CDR2 SQIVND (reference sequence).

Many counts were recorded for this clonotype. This chain joins TRBV11-2 and TRBJ2-7, with a possible D match to TRBD1 (5 bases). The CDR3 sequence is 14 residues long. Trimming pared 1 base from V and 1 base from J, leaving 8 bases between. Germline V CDR1 and CDR2: SGHAT, FQNNGV. CDR3 sequence: CASSLGSGSYEQYF. DNA for the CDR3: TGTGCCAGCAGCTTAGGGTCAGGGTCCTACGAGCAGTACTTC.

In its sample, this clonotype was seen once. V is TRBV6-2 or TRBV6-3 and J is TRBJ1-2; D is unresolved. Trimming shortened V by 10 bases and J by 3 bases, and 12 bases separated the two germline ends. This CDR3 contains 12 residues. The germline CDR1 and CDR2 sequences are MNHEY and SVGEGT. CDR3 protein: CAIQRPYYGYTF. The CDR3 nucleotides read TGTGCCATCCAGCGGCCTTACTATGGCTACACCTTC.

The chain carries TRBV7-3 and TRBJ2-2; no definite D call. This CDR3 is 14 amino acids long. CDR1 and CDR2 (germline): SGHTA, FQGTGA. V lost 5 bases, J lost 3 bases, and 10 bases lay in between. The CDR3 loop is CASSGITYTGELFF. The CDR3 nucleotides are TGTGCCAGCAGCGGGATAACTTACACCGGGGAGCTGTTTTTT. Filled out from reference TRBV7-3 and TRBJ2-2, the complete variable domain reads GAGVSQTPSNKVTEKGKYVELRCDPISGHTALYWYRQSLGQGPEFLIYFQGTGAADDSGLPNDRFFAVRPEGSVSTLKIQRTERGDSAVYLCASSGITYTGELFFGEGSRLTVL.

The chain is built from TRBV6-1 and TRBJ1-2; unclear D gene. This CDR3 region has 13 residues. The V gene's germline CDR1 is MNHNS and CDR2 SASEGT. Trimming took off 5 bases at V and 6 bases at J, with 13 bases between the two ends. The CDR3 spells CASSPGWGDGYTF. CDR3 nucleotides: TGTGCCAGCAGTCCGGGGTGGGGAGATGGCTACACCTTC.

The chain employs TRBV6-1 and TRBJ2-2, with D maybe TRBD1 (5 bases). Germline V gene data show CDR1 as MNHNS and CDR2 as SASEGT. The V and J ends lost 4 bases and 6 bases respectively, with 18 bases between them. CDR3 length: 16 residues. The DNA of the CDR3 is TGTGCCAGCAGTGCGTACCGGTCTGGGGCGGCCGGGGAGCTGTTTTTT. The encoded protein is CASSAYRSGAAGELFF.

This clonotype was seen many times. The chain carries TRBV29-1 and TRBJ2-1, with 9 bases matching TRBD2. The CDR3 extends over 15 amino acids. Losses at the gene ends were 3 bases for V and 6 bases for J; bases not matched to a gene: 9. Germline V lookup: CDR1 SQVTM, CDR2 ANQGSEA. Written as DNA, the CDR3 is TGCAGCGTTGAGGTAGGGGCGGGAGGGCCCAATGAGCAGTTCTTC. Protein: CSVEVGAGGPNEQFF.